A selection of T cell receptor beta chains follows, all from one sample in a study of graft-versus-host responses after intestinal transplantation. Some clones are missing from TCRdb's copy, which holds only in-frame ones; the method was immunoSEQ multiplex PCR. This sample has about 120,000 clones, with around 95% found just once. These receptors have no known antigen. Specimen: unstimulated CD8+ T cells sorted from spleen or lymph node cells, collected before intestinal transplant. The source is a human donor who received an intestinal transplant. Each CDR3 is given with its conserved first and last residue. Fields, in order: CDR3 protein, CDR3 DNA, D gene, J gene, V gene, clone size. The D gene is left open where the match is weak. A row's size may be missing; if present it is once, few, many or a size class.

CDR3: CASSSGLGNEQFF
DNA: TGTGCCAGCAGCTCAGGATTGGGGAATGAGCAGTTCTTC
D: -
J: TRBJ2-1
V: TRBV11-3
size: -

CDR3: CASSSGRFTDTQYF
DNA: TGTGCCAGCAGTTCGGGAAGGTTTACAGATACGCAGTATTTT
D: -
J: TRBJ2-3
V: TRBV28
size: -

CDR3: CASSQGLAGDGETQYF
DNA: TGCGCCAGCAGCCAAGGACTAGCGGGAGATGGAGAGACCCAGTACTTC
D: TRBD2
J: TRBJ2-5
V: TRBV4-1
size: -

CDR3: CASSLTSGTTDRFF
DNA: TGTGCCAGCAGTTTGACTAGCGGGACCACTGATCGGTTCTTC
D: TRBD2
J: TRBJ2-1
V: TRBV28
size: -

CDR3: CASSLLPDNQQFF
DNA: TGTGCCAGCAGTTTATTACCCGACAATCAGCAGTTCTTC
D: -
J: TRBJ2-1
V: TRBV27
size: -

CDR3: CASTDAGQGNEQYF
DNA: TGTGCCAGCACCGACGCGGGACAGGGGAACGAGCAGTACTTC
D: TRBD1
J: TRBJ2-7
V: TRBV28
size: once

CDR3: CASSSIGSYGYTF
DNA: TGTGCCAGCAGCTCTATAGGGTCATATGGCTACACCTTC
D: -
J: TRBJ1-2
V: TRBV27
size: once

CDR3: CASSIEGRQPLHF
DNA: TGTGCCAGTAGTATAGAGGGACGGCAACCCCTCCACTTT
D: -
J: TRBJ1-6
V: TRBV19
size: -

CDR3: CASSQVRTGGGQPQHF
DNA: TGCGCCAGCAGCCAGGTGAGGACAGGAGGAGGTCAGCCCCAGCATTTT
D: TRBD1
J: TRBJ1-5
V: TRBV4-1
size: once

CDR3: CASREGSVGF
DNA: TGTGCCAGCAGGGAGGGGAGTGTGGGCTTC
D: -
J: TRBJ1-2
V: TRBV6-1
size: -

CDR3: CASSPGLPRGKLFF
DNA: TGTGCCAGCAGTCCGGGACTCCCCCGCGGAAAACTGTTTTTT
D: -
J: TRBJ1-4
V: TRBV6-1
size: -

CDR3: CASSTGLAGGLYEQFF
DNA: TGTGCCAGCAGCACGGGACTAGCGGGAGGGCTCTACGAGCAGTTCTTC
D: TRBD2
J: TRBJ2-1
V: TRBV9
size: -

CDR3: CASSEVMGTGHGYTF
DNA: TGTGCCAGCAGTGAAGTAATGGGGACAGGACATGGCTACACCTTC
D: TRBD1
J: TRBJ1-2
V: TRBV6-1
size: few

CDR3: CASQQGIAGNQPQHF
DNA: TGTGCCAGCCAGCAGGGTATAGCGGGCAATCAGCCCCAGCATTTT
D: -
J: TRBJ1-5
V: TRBV6-5
size: -

CDR3: CASSSSGTSYNEQFF
DNA: TGTGCCAGCAGTAGTAGCGGGACCTCCTACAATGAGCAGTTCTTC
D: TRBD2
J: TRBJ2-1
V: TRBV28
size: -

CDR3: CASSESTSPMRELADTQYF
DNA: TGCGCCAGCAGTGAGTCGACGAGTCCGATGCGGGAGTTAGCGGATACGCAGTATTTT
D: TRBD2
J: TRBJ2-3
V: TRBV10-1
size: -

CDR3: CASSLGGGEPGELFF
DNA: TGTGCCAGCAGCCTAGGGGGGGGCGAGCCGGGCGAACTGTTTTTT
D: -
J: TRBJ1-4
V: TRBV7-8
size: -

CDR3: CASTPYGGGYGYTF
DNA: TGTGCCAGTACCCCTTATGGGGGAGGCTATGGCTACACCTTC
D: -
J: TRBJ1-2
V: TRBV19
size: -

CDR3: CAWSVGQGNQPQHF
DNA: TGTGCCTGGAGCGTAGGACAGGGCAATCAGCCCCAGCATTTT
D: TRBD1
J: TRBJ1-5
V: TRBV30
size: -

CDR3: CASSLEGTSGKTGELFF
DNA: TGTGCCAGCAGCTTAGAGGGGACTAGCGGGAAGACCGGGGAGCTGTTTTTT
D: TRBD2
J: TRBJ2-2
V: TRBV13
size: once

CDR3: CASSFGTSGSRTYNEQFF
DNA: TGTGCCAGCAGTTTTGGGACTAGCGGGAGTCGGACCTACAATGAGCAGTTCTTC
D: TRBD2
J: TRBJ2-1
V: TRBV28
size: -

CDR3: CASSPHPQQETQYF
DNA: TGTGCCAGCAGCCCCCACCCACAGCAAGAGACCCAGTACTTC
D: -
J: TRBJ2-5
V: TRBV9
size: -

CDR3: CASSQDKQRGGYTF
DNA: TGTGCCAGCAGCCAAGATAAGCAAAGGGGTGGCTACACCTTC
D: -
J: TRBJ1-2
V: TRBV4-2
size: -

CDR3: CASSVGRSNSNQPQHF
DNA: TGTGCCAGCAGTGTGGGCAGATCAAATAGCAATCAGCCCCAGCATTTT
D: -
J: TRBJ1-5
V: TRBV2
size: -

CDR3: CASSIRREISYEQYF
DNA: TGTGCCAGTAGTATTCGACGGGAGATTTCCTACGAGCAGTACTTC
D: -
J: TRBJ2-7
V: TRBV19
size: once

CDR3: CASSVARQYEQYF
DNA: TGTGCCAGCAGCGTAGCTAGACAATACGAGCAGTACTTC
D: -
J: TRBJ2-7
V: TRBV9
size: -

CDR3: CAWSGGAGQFEAFF
DNA: TGTGCCTGGAGTGGTGGGGCTGGTCAATTTGAAGCTTTCTTT
D: -
J: TRBJ1-1
V: TRBV30
size: once

CDR3: CAISDLGRPTRPFF
DNA: TGTGCCATCAGTGATTTGGGACGTCCCACTCGGCCTTTCTTT
D: -
J: TRBJ1-1
V: TRBV10-3
size: -

CDR3: CSVEESSGSPGDHEQYF
DNA: TGCAGCGTTGAAGAATCCTCTGGTTCGCCCGGGGACCACGAGCAGTACTTC
D: -
J: TRBJ2-7
V: TRBV29-1
size: -